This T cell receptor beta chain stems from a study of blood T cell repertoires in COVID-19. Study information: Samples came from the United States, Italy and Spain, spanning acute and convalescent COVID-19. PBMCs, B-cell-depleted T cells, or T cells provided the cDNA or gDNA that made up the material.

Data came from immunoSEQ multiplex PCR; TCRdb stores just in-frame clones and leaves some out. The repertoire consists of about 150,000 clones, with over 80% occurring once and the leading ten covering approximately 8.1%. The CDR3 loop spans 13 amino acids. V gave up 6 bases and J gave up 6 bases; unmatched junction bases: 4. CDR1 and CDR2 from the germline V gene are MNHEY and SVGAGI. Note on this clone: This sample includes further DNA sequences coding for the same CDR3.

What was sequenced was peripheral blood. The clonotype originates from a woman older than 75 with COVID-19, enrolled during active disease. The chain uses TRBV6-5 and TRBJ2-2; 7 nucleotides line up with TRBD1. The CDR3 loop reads CASRRQGSGELFF. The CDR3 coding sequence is TGTGCCAGCAGGCGACAGGGATCCGGGGAGCTGTTTTTT.